This TCR beta chain derives from a study of T cell repertoires in cytomegalovirus infection (dated by TCRdb to the late 2010s). About the full investigation: Donor HLA type was relevant to the analysis, as public TCR beta signatures indicated carriage of CMV infection together with the matching HLA type. General study outcomes and caveats: The ex vivo response was dominated by HLA-C-restricted CMV-specific TCR beta clonotypes, and the single most frequent clonotype in two of eight donors was supplied by these HLA-C-restricted clonotypes. In both this cohort and an independent cohort of some 370 donors, the cumulative frequency of public TCR beta family members distinguished carriers of CMV infection plus the relevant HLA type.

This clonotype was recorded at least ten times. Its antigen remains unidentified. Base qualities were left out, and no much larger clone turns up one base away. The sample was run on an Illumina HiSeq 1500. Starting from the raw public reads, TCRdb applied fastp trimming at Q25, assembled clones with MiXCR and retained in-frame beta chains. Each entry merges the rows of one CDR3 protein and shows their most common DNA and genes. Present in this sample are about 490,000 distinct CDR3 sequences, approximately 10% of which were seen just once. The ten biggest clones cover 10% of the sample. The junction shows trimming of 4 bases on V and 4 bases on J, and the gene matches do not reach 10 bases of it. The CDR3 numbers 17 residues from cysteine through phenylalanine. The sequence is cut down to CDR3 DNA, 51 bases in frame from base 1. The germline V gene provides CDR1 MDHEN and CDR2 SYDVKM.

The receptor was isolated from a human donor in good health (CMV status not recorded). Some clones in this sample may be carry-over from other donors' samples. This chain is built from TRBV28 and TRBJ1-2; 12 central nucleotides agree with TRBD1. The specimen sequenced was PBMCs. The DNA sequence follows: TGTGCCAGCAGTTCGCCGCCCGGGACAGGGGGCAGCTATGGCTACACCTTC. The translation is CASSSPPGTGGSYGYTF.